This T cell receptor beta chain was identified during a study of T-cell reconstitution after alpha-beta-depleted transplantation in children. Study-level results: Recipient T cells and thymic progenitors that survived gave rise to the high TCRbeta diversity observed at day 60 in some patients. In patients about two months after transplant, alpha-beta T cells reportedly arose from several hundred expanded graft clones.

This CDR3 comprises 13 residues. Trimming left V 6 bases short and J 8 bases short, with 16 bases between. Germline values: CDR1 SGHVT, CDR2 SQSDAQ. A library of TCRbeta sequences, prepared with unique molecular identifiers, was generated. TCRdb fed the PCR reads into MiXCR, producing one record per CDR3 protein. Altogether 90,000 to 130,000 distinct CDR3 sequences are present, 6.4% being singletons, with the ten largest covering roughly 25%. This clonotype was observed a handful of times. The antigen is not known. The origin of this receptor is a male patient aged 2-15 years who had a stem cell transplant for acute lymphoblastic leukemia, so the T cells may come from the graft donor. This chain joins TRBV7-4 and TRBJ1-2, with a possible D match to TRBD1 (5 bases). The starting material was PBMCs, mostly from graft donor cells, obtained 360 days after TCRalphabeta/CD19-depleted stem cell transplant. CDR3: CASSSPGLGGYTF. The CDR3 coding sequence is TGTGCCAGCAGTTCGCCGGGACTCGGGGGCTACACCTTC.